The 30 T cell receptor beta chains given below trace back to one sample, sequenced in a study of T-cell reconstitution after alpha-beta-depleted transplantation in children. Preparation of the TCRbeta library was carried out with unique molecular identifiers. TCRdb analysed the PCR reads with MiXCR anew, one entry per CDR3 protein. The sample includes 190,000 or so distinct CDR3 sequences, 6.5% to 7.5% seen only once; the top ten take about 2.9%. The sequenced sample was PBMCs from the stem cell graft donor, obtained from the stem cell graft. The receptors come from a human donor who donated a stem cell graft to a child with Wiskott-Aldrich syndrome.

This chain links TRBV7-9 with TRBJ1-1; no definite D call. The germline gives CDR1 SEHNR, CDR2 FQNEAQ (reference sequence). V was clipped by 3 bases and J by 6 bases, with 11 bases between them. This CDR3 spans 13 amino acids. CDR3 DNA sequence: TGTGCCAGCAGCTTCGGAGGATGGTCTGAAGCTTTCTTT. Amino acid sequence: CASSFGGWSEAFF.

In its sample, this clonotype was seen many times. This chain links TRBV15 with TRBJ2-7; 7 bases map to TRBD1. This CDR3 spans 15 amino acids. Germline-derived CDR1 and CDR2 are LNHNV and YYDKDF (reference sequence). Trimming removed 0 bases from V and 2 bases from J; junction bases left unmatched: 4. CDR3 DNA: TGTGCCACCAGCAGAGATCGAGACAGGGCCTACGAGCAGTACTTC. Translated, it gives CATSRDRDRAYEQYF.

The sample holds many counts of this clonotype. The chain recombines TRBV27 with TRBJ2-1; TRBD2 matches at 9 bases. This CDR3 comprises 15 residues. Looked up from germline, CDR1 is MNHEY and CDR2 is SMNVEV (reference sequence). Losses at the gene ends were 5 bases for V and 4 bases for J; bases not matched to a gene: 6. The CDR3 sequence is CASSEQREAYNEQFF. The CDR3 coding sequence is TGTGCCAGCAGTGAACAGCGGGAGGCTTACAATGAGCAGTTCTTC.

This clonotype occurred many times. The CDR3 loop reads CASSLGVRGSGPQHF. CDR3 sequence (DNA): TGTGCCAGCAGTTTAGGAGTGCGGGGTTCAGGGCCCCAGCATTTT. This chain links TRBV28 with TRBJ1-5, with D unresolved. From germline, CDR1 is MDHEN and CDR2 SYDVKM. With 2 bases removed from V and 9 bases from J, the gap between germline ends came to 17 bases. This CDR3 contains 15 residues.

The chain is built from TRBV5-5 and TRBJ1-5; perhaps TRBD1 as D (5 bases). Germline CDR1 SGHKS, CDR2 YYEKEE (reference sequence). The CDR3 is made up of 14 amino acids. Trimming took 0 bases from V and 5 from J, leaving 9 bases between them. The CDR3 DNA reads TGTGCCAGCAGCTTGGGGCAGGGAGATCAGCCCCAGCATTTT. Protein product: CASSLGQGDQPQHF.

This clonotype has a count of ten or more. This chain uses TRBV20-1 with TRBJ2-1, with TRBD2 identical over 11 bases. The CDR3 consists of 15 residues. The germline gives CDR1 DFQATT, CDR2 SNEGSKA (reference sequence). After removal of 3 bases from V and 9 bases from J, the junction contained 10 bases not matched to a gene. Here the CDR3 reads CSASDTSGSSGEQFF. In nucleotides, the CDR3 is TGCAGTGCTAGCGATACTAGCGGGAGTAGCGGTGAGCAGTTCTTC.

Ten or more counts support this clonotype. The chain uses TRBV10-3 and TRBJ2-1, with TRBD2 identical over 7 bases. With V trimmed by 4 bases and J by 10 bases, 10 bases remained unmatched. CDR3 length: 14 residues. Germline values: CDR1 ENHRY, CDR2 SYGVKD. The CDR3 here is CAISVGGSIGEQFF. The CDR3, as DNA: TGTGCCATCAGTGTCGGGGGGTCGATCGGAGAGCAGTTCTTC.

This clonotype was counted many times. The V and J genes are TRBV20-1 and TRBJ2-2; TRBD2 might be the D (5 bases). There are 14 residues in the CDR3. Per the germline V gene, CDR1 is DFQATT and CDR2 is SNEGSKA (reference sequence). V was cut by 1 base and J by 1 base, with 7 bases left in between. The CDR3 loop reads CSARVAGNTGELFF. DNA for the CDR3: TGCAGTGCTAGAGTGGCGGGGAACACCGGGGAGCTGTTTTTT.

This clonotype was counted many times. The chain couples TRBV7-8 to TRBJ2-2, with a possible D match to TRBD2 (5 bases). V was shortened by 1 base and J by 5 bases, with 17 bases between the two germline ends. In germline, CDR1 is SGHVS, CDR2 FQNEAQ. The CDR3 has 17 amino acids. CDR3 sequence: CASSLEPRGTLTGELFF. The CDR3 DNA reads TGTGCCAGCAGCTTAGAACCTCGGGGAACCCTGACCGGGGAGCTGTTTTTT.

This clonotype has at least ten counts. The CDR3 nucleotides are TGCAGCGTTGATCTAGTCCGAGGAGAGACCCAGTACTTC. Translated, it gives CSVDLVRGETQYF. This sequence joins TRBV29-1 and TRBJ2-5; D remains unclear. CDR3 length: 13 amino acids. Germline CDR1 SQVTM, CDR2 ANQGSEA. V lost 3 bases and J 4 bases, leaving 12 bases between the germline ends.

The rearrangement uses TRBV20-1 and TRBJ2-5; tentatively, D is TRBD2 (6 bases). Between the trimmed V and J ends, which lost 1 base and 5 bases, there was a span of 29 bases. CDR3 length equals 19 residues. Germline CDR1 DFQATT, CDR2 SNEGSKA (reference sequence). Written as DNA, the CDR3 is TGCAGTGCTAGAGTTCCCCCCCCCGGGGGACCGGGTCGGAGGGAGACCCAGTACTTC. Translated, it gives CSARVPPPGGPGRRETQYF.

The CDR3 reads CASSYSAAIYNEQFF. The CDR3 DNA follows: TGTGCCAGCTCCTACAGTGCCGCGATTTACAATGAGCAGTTCTTC. The rearrangement joins TRBV18 to TRBJ2-1; no clear D. This CDR3 comprises 15 residues. The V end was cut by 6 bases, the J end by 4 bases, with 16 bases between. Per the germline V gene, CDR1 is KGHSH and CDR2 is LQKENI.

V usage is TRBV20-1 and J usage is TRBJ2-3; 12 bases map to TRBD2. The CDR3 is made up of 18 amino acids. CDR1 and CDR2 (germline): DFQATT, SNEGSKA (reference sequence). The junction had 13 bases not matched to a gene; V was cut back by 0 bases and J by 6 bases. Here the CDR3 DNA reads TGCAGTGCTAGAGACCGAACGACTAGCGGGGGCTCCGGGGATACGCAGTATTTT. Its translation is CSARDRTTSGGSGDTQYF.

This clonotype was seen at least ten times. This chain joins TRBV4-1 and TRBJ2-1, with D possibly being TRBD2 (5 bases). This CDR3 is 15 amino acids long. V was clipped by 3 bases and J by 0 bases, with 9 bases between them. Germline V lookup: CDR1 MGHRA, CDR2 YSYEKL. This chain's CDR3 is CASSQDSSSYNEQFF. As DNA, the CDR3 is TGCGCCAGCAGCCAGGACTCAAGCTCCTACAATGAGCAGTTCTTC.

Many counts were recorded for this clonotype. V and J are TRBV7-2 and TRBJ1-2; 9 nucleotides agree with TRBD1. Germline-derived CDR1 and CDR2 are SGHTA and FQGNSA. The CDR3 extends over 15 amino acids. V shed 3 bases and J 4 bases; nucleotides not matched to a gene: 6. CDR3 DNA: TGTGCCAGCAGCTTTGGACAGGGGCCGGTCTATGGCTACACCTTC. This gives the protein CASSFGQGPVYGYTF.

The chain is built from TRBV7-9 and TRBJ2-3; the match to TRBD1 covers 8 bases. In germline, CDR1 is SEHNR, CDR2 FQNEAQ (reference sequence). The CDR3 is 15 amino acids. V was pared by 5 bases and J by 0 bases, with 4 bases of the junction left unmatched. CDR3 in amino acids: CASSQDRASTDTQYF. The CDR3 nucleotides are TGTGCCAGCAGCCAGGACAGGGCGAGCACAGATACGCAGTATTTT.

This clonotype was counted only a few times. V is TRBV19 and J is TRBJ2-7; TRBD1 is a possible D gene (7 bases). Germline loops: CDR1 LNHDA, CDR2 SQIVND (reference sequence). Between the trimmed V and J ends, which lost 10 bases and 2 bases, there was a span of 15 bases. The CDR3 totals 13 residues. The DNA of the CDR3 is TGTGCCACTGCCCCAGGGGGGCCCTACGAGCAGTACTTC. This sequence encodes CATAPGGPYEQYF.

This clonotype was seen repeatedly, ten times or more. V and J are TRBV6-2 or TRBV6-3 and TRBJ2-1; D is perhaps TRBD1 or TRBD2 (5 bases each). Trimming left V 2 bases short and J 10 bases short, with 12 bases between. The CDR3 consists of 13 residues. Germline V gene data show CDR1 as MNHEY and CDR2 as SVGEGT. CDR3 residues: CASSYGTNLEQFF. In nucleotides, the CDR3 is TGTGCCAGCAGTTACGGGACGAACTTGGAGCAGTTCTTC.

The V call is TRBV11-1, the J call TRBJ2-3, with TRBD2 identical over 10 bases. CDR3 length equals 15 residues. From germline, CDR1 is SGHAT and CDR2 FQDESV (reference sequence). The J segment lost 1 base and the V segment lost 6 bases, leaving 4 bases of the junction unmatched. CDR3 nucleotide sequence: TGTGCCAGCAGAATTACTAGCGGGGGCACAGATACGCAGTATTTT. The encoded protein is CASRITSGGTDTQYF.

Ten or more counts support this clonotype. V is TRBV7-9 and J is TRBJ2-5, with TRBD1 as a possible D gene (6 bases). This CDR3 has 14 residues. Looked up from germline, CDR1 is SEHNR and CDR2 is FQNEAQ (reference sequence). V was shortened by 4 bases and J by 5 bases, with 14 bases between the two germline ends. CDR3 sequence (DNA): TGTGCCAGCAGCTCACAGGGTGGCGGCGAGACCCAGTACTTC. Translating it yields CASSSQGGGETQYF.

This clonotype has a handful of counts. The chain recombines TRBV20-1 with TRBJ1-4; TRBD1 is a possible D gene (6 bases). This CDR3 region has 15 residues. CDR1 is DFQATT, CDR2 SNEGSKA, per germline (reference sequence). V lost 2 bases to trimming and J lost 5 bases, with 15 bases between them. As DNA, the CDR3 is TGCAGTGCTAGACCTGCCAGGGGCTCGAATGAAAAACTGTTTTTT. Translating it yields CSARPARGSNEKLFF.

This clonotype was seen many times. The chain has TRBV6-4 and TRBJ2-3; 9 bases map to TRBD1. The CDR3 totals 14 residues. The germline V gene encodes CDR1 MRHNA and CDR2 SNTAGT. With 2 bases clipped from V and 4 bases from J, the junction kept 1 base outside the gene matches. The CDR3: CASSDGTGPDTQYF. The CDR3 nucleotides read TGTGCCAGCAGTGACGGGACAGGGCCAGATACGCAGTATTTT.

This clonotype was counted only a few times. The J gene is TRBJ2-7, the V gene TRBV27; D may match TRBD1 or TRBD2 (5 bases each). V was pared by 3 bases and J by 0 bases, with 15 bases between. Germline V gene data show CDR1 as MNHEY and CDR2 as SMNVEV (reference sequence). This CDR3 spans 16 amino acids. The DNA of the CDR3 is TGTGCCAGCAGTTTCAGCCCCGGGACGGCCTCCTACGAGCAGTACTTC. This encodes CASSFSPGTASYEQYF.

This clonotype has a handful of counts. The chain employs TRBV5-1 and TRBJ2-2; 8 nucleotides match TRBD1. The V segment lost 1 base and the J segment 4 bases; nucleotides outside the gene matches: 6. The CDR3 contains 16 residues. In germline, CDR1 is SGHRS, CDR2 YFSETQ. The CDR3 DNA reads TGCGCCAGCAGCTTGATTAACAGGGGGTCCACCGGGGAGCTGTTTTTT. It specifies CASSLINRGSTGELFF.

In this sample, this clonotype turned up many times. V is TRBV20-1 and J is TRBJ2-1, with 9 bases lining up with TRBD2. The CDR3 covers 15 residues. The V gene's germline CDR1 is DFQATT and CDR2 SNEGSKA (reference sequence). V gave up 3 bases and J gave up 3 bases; unmatched junction bases: 6. The CDR3: CSARMIAGDYNEQFF. Here the CDR3 DNA reads TGCAGTGCTAGGATGATAGCGGGAGACTACAATGAGCAGTTCTTC.

This clonotype was observed at least ten times. This chain joins TRBV15 and TRBJ1-1; 7 bases line up with TRBD1. This CDR3 has 13 residues. Germline V gene lookup returns CDR1 LNHNV and CDR2 YYDKDF (reference sequence). The trim removed 9 bases at V and 6 bases at J, leaving 10 bases unmatched. The CDR3 loop is CATRRDRTSEAFF. The CDR3 DNA reads as TGTGCCACAAGAAGGGACAGAACTTCTGAAGCTTTCTTT.

In its sample, this clonotype was seen many times. V and J are TRBV12-3 or TRBV12-4 and TRBJ2-7, with 8 bases that match TRBD1. This CDR3 contains 15 residues. V trimming: 5 bases; J trimming: 0 bases; junction bases outside the gene matches: 6. CDR3 bases: TGTGCCAGCAGTCTCCAGGGGGCCCTCTCCTACGAGCAGTACTTC. Its protein is CASSLQGALSYEQYF.

This clonotype was detected ten times or more. The chain links TRBV6-2 or TRBV6-3 to TRBJ2-7; the D gene is possibly TRBD2 (6 bases). CDR1 and CDR2 (germline): MNHEY, SVGEGT. The CDR3 loop spans 13 amino acids. The V and J ends lost 7 bases and 3 bases respectively, with 13 bases between them. Written as DNA, the CDR3 is TGTGCCAGCATAAACGCCGGGAGCTACGAGCAGTACTTC. It encodes CASINAGSYEQYF.

This clonotype was counted at least ten times. J is TRBJ2-3 and V is TRBV5-1; the D gene is possibly TRBD2 (6 bases). CDR1 is SGHRS and CDR2 is YFSETQ in the germline V gene. This CDR3 is built from 13 residues. The V and J ends lost 3 bases and 1 base respectively, with 6 bases between them. Here the CDR3 reads CASSWGGTDTQYF. The CDR3 DNA follows: TGCGCCAGCAGCTGGGGGGGCACAGATACGCAGTATTTT.

The chain links TRBV11-3 to TRBJ2-3; 11 bases agree with TRBD2. The germline V gene encodes CDR1 SGHNT and CDR2 YENEEA. CDR3 size: 17 residues. Trimming cost V 5 bases and J 0 bases; bases outside gene matches: 7. The CDR3, as DNA: TGTGCCAGCAGCACAAGACTAGCGGGACTGAGCACAGATACGCAGTATTTT. As protein: CASSTRLAGLSTDTQYF.